This T cell receptor (beta chain) was identified in a study of blood T cell repertoires in COVID-19. Study overall: T cells, B-cell-depleted T cells, or PBMCs provided the cDNA or gDNA that served as material.

This clone turned up a few times. As originally analysed: Amplified reference gene primers provided the basis for estimating nucleated cell counts. Only in-frame clones appear in the TCRdb table, and some are missing; sequencing was by immunoSEQ multiplex PCR. V, J and clone size reflect that table, while D and trimming were determined from the DNA. The sample yields 250,000 to 300,000 clones, roughly 85% seen once. CDR3 length: 15 residues. Germline CDR1 and CDR2: LGHDT and YNNKEL (reference sequence). The V and J ends lost 1 base and 3 bases, in that order; junction bases with no gene match: 6. Sequenced material: peripheral blood. This chain joins TRBV3-1 (or the pseudogene TRBV3-2) and TRBJ2-7, with 7 bases that match TRBD1. The receptor was derived from a man aged 45 to 65 with active or convalescent COVID-19. The CDR3 DNA reads TGTGCCAGCAGCCAAGCTTGGACAGGTAACTACGAGCAGTACTTC. It is translated as CASSQAWTGNYEQYF.